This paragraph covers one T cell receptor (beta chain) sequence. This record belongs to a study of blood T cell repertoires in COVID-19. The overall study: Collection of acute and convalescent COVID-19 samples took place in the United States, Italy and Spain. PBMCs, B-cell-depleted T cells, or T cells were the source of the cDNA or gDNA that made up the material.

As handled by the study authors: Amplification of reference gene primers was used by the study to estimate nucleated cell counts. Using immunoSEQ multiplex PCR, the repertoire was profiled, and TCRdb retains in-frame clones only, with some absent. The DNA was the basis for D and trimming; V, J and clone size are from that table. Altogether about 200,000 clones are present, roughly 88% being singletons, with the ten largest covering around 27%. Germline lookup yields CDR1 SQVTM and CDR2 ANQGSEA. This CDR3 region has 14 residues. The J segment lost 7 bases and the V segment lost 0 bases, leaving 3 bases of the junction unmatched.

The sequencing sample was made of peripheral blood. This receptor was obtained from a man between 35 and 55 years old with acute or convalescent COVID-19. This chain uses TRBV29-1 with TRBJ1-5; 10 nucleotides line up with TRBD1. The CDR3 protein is CSVEDGTGEQPQHF. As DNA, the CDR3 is TGCAGCGTTGAAGATGGGACAGGGGAACAGCCCCAGCATTTT.